A single sample is the source of the 9 T cell receptor beta chains below, sequenced in a study of Ad26.COV2.S vaccination and SARS-CoV-2 variants. Clones were sequenced by immunoSEQ multiplex PCR, and TCRdb holds only the in-frame ones, with some missing. The sample lists more than 120,000 clones, 86% occurring once. Sequenced here: peripheral blood, sampled after recovery from COVID-19. These TCRs come from a human donor who had recovered from COVID-19.

This chain joins TRBV7-2 and TRBJ1-1; no reliable D call. Germline CDR1 and CDR2: SGHTA and FQGNSA. This CDR3 has 15 amino acids. The ends were cut back, 0 bases at V and 1 base at J, with 9 bases in the middle. The CDR3 DNA is TGTGCCAGCAGCTTAGCACCCCTCCCGAACACTGAAGCTTTCTTT. This codes for CASSLAPLPNTEAFF.

The count of this clone is one. The V gene is TRBV2, the J gene TRBJ1-6, with unresolved D. There are 13 residues in the CDR3. Germline V gene data show CDR1 as SNHLY and CDR2 as FYNNEI. V was shortened by 8 bases and J by 5 bases, with 10 bases between the two germline ends. The CDR3 spells CASVRADNSPLHF. For the CDR3, the DNA is TGTGCCAGCGTCAGAGCCGATAATTCACCCCTCCACTTT.

This clone was counted a single time. This chain joins TRBV5-4 and TRBJ2-2; tentatively, D is TRBD1 or TRBD2 (7 bases each). CDR1 and CDR2 (germline): SGHNT, YYREEE (reference sequence). The CDR3 runs to 17 residues. V was clipped by 2 bases and J by 0 bases, with 14 bases between them. CDR3 sequence reads: CASSFGRQGANTGELFF. The CDR3 DNA follows: TGTGCCAGCAGCTTCGGGAGGCAGGGGGCGAACACCGGGGAGCTGTTTTTT.

In regard to this clone: At one end the junction does not follow the germline gene, possibly because of a read error. V gene TRBV28 combines with J gene TRBJ1-5, with TRBD1 matching 8 bases. Germline CDR1 MDHEN, CDR2 SYDVKM. CDR3 size: 16 residues. Here the CDR3 reads CATVYPGGGFNHPQHF. As DNA, the CDR3 is TGTGCCACCGTGTACCCAGGGGGCGGATTCAATCATCCCCAGCATTTT.

This chain joins TRBV7-6 and TRBJ2-1, with no clear D. The V end was cut by 4 bases, the J end by 1 base, with 8 bases between. The germline V gene encodes CDR1 SGHVS and CDR2 FNYEAQ. The CDR3 has 14 amino acids. CDR3 in DNA: TGTGCCAGCAGCTCCCGAGGTTCCTACAATGAGCAGTTCTTC. It specifies CASSSRGSYNEQFF.

This chain connects TRBV28 to TRBJ2-3; D call uncertain. Germline values: CDR1 MDHEN, CDR2 SYDVKM. The CDR3 spans 15 residues. V lost 2 bases and J 4 bases, leaving 13 bases between the germline ends. CDR3 amino acids: CASSLRESLADTQYF. The CDR3 region has the DNA TGTGCCAGCAGTTTAAGGGAAAGCCTGGCAGATACGCAGTATTTT.

The chain links TRBV6-5 to TRBJ1-4; D is perhaps TRBD1 (6 bases). In germline, CDR1 is MNHEY, CDR2 SVGAGI. The CDR3 contains 14 residues. Trimming took off 6 bases at V and 8 bases at J, with 16 bases between the two ends. The DNA of the CDR3 is TGTGCCAGCAGCGTCACATCCACAGGGGAAAAACTGTTTTTT. Residues: CASSVTSTGEKLFF.

In its sample, this clone was seen a few times. The chain has TRBV2 and TRBJ1-5; unclear D gene. The CDR3 length is 13 residues. Germline CDR1 is SNHLY and CDR2 is FYNNEI. Trimming left V 6 bases short and J 3 bases short, with 9 bases between. CDR3 in amino acids: CASREDYNQPQHF. Written as DNA, the CDR3 is TGTGCCAGCAGGGAGGACTACAATCAGCCCCAGCATTTT.

The table lists this clone with a few counts. This sequence joins TRBV7-2 and TRBJ2-1, with D unresolved. The CDR3 extends over 13 amino acids. V was trimmed by 2 bases and J by 10 bases, leaving 12 bases between them. Germline CDR1 is SGHTA and CDR2 is FQGNSA. The CDR3 nucleotides are TGTGCCAGCAGCTTACCCCCATCCCAAGAGCAGTTCTTC. It translates to CASSLPPSQEQFF.